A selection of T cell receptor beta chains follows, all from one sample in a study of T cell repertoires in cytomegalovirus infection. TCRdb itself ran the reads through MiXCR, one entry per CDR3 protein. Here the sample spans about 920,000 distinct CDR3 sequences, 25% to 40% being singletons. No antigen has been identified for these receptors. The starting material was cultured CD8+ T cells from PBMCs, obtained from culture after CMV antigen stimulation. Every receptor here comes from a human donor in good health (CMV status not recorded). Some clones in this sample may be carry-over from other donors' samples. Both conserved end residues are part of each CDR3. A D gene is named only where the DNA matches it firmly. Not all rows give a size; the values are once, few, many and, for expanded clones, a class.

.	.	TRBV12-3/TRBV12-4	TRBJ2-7	TGTGCCAGCAGTTTTAAACGGACAACCTACGAGCAGTACTTC	CASSFKRTTYEQYF
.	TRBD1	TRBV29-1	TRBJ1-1	TGCAGCGTTGGGACAGGGGATTATCGTGAAGCTTTCTTT	CSVGTGDYREAFF
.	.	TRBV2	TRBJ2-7	TGTGCCAGCAGTGATCCAGGGGAATCACTCTCCTACGAGCAGTACTTC	CASSDPGESLSYEQYF
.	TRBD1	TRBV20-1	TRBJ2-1	TGCAGTGCCTACCGGACAGGGTGGGACAATGAGCAGTTCTTC	CSAYRTGWDNEQFF
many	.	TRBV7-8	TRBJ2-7	TGTGCCAGCAGCTCCGGACACCCCATCTACGAGCAGTACTTC	CASSSGHPIYEQYF
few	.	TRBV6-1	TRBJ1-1	TGTGCCAGCAGTGAGATTTCTGGGGGTGTGGACACTGAAGCTTTCTTT	CASSEISGGVDTEAFF
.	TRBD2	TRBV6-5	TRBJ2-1	TGTGCCAGCAGTTACTCGTCTAGCGGGGGGACCATCAATGAGCAGTTCTTC	CASSYSSSGGTINEQFF
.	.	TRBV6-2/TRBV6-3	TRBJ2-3	TGTGCCAGCAGTTACGATTATCGGGGCACAGATACGCAGTATTTT	CASSYDYRGTDTQYF
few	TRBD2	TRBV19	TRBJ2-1	TGTGCCAGTAGTACCCTAGGAGCGGGGGGGCCCCTCAATGAGCAGTTCTTC	CASSTLGAGGPLNEQFF
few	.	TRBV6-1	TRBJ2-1	TGTGCCAGCAGTGACAGAACCTACAATGAGCAGTTCTTC	CASSDRTYNEQFF
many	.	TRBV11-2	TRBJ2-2	TGTGCCAGCAGCTTAGGTGTAGGGTGGGACACCGGGGAGCTGTTTTTT	CASSLGVGWDTGELFF
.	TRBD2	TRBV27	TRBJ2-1	TGTGCCAGCAGTTTGTTGGGCGGGGGGGCTGGTGAGCAGTTCTTC	CASSLLGGGAGEQFF
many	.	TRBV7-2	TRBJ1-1	TGTGCCAGCAGCCTCACAAGGGGGAGCACTGAAGCTTTCTTT	CASSLTRGSTEAFF
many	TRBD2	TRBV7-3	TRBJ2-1	TGTGCCAGCAGCCTCATCGGGGGGGGTCACTACAATGAGCAGTTCTTC	CASSLIGGGHYNEQFF
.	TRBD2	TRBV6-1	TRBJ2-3	TGTGCCAGCAGTTACGACCCGACTAGCGGGGGATTCACAGATACGCAGTATTTT	CASSYDPTSGGFTDTQYF
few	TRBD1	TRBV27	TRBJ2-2	TGTGCCAGCACTCGGACAGGGGGGGAGCTGTTTTTT	CASTRTGGELFF
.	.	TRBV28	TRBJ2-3	TGTGCCAGCAGTTCGGTTGGGTCAGATACGCAGTATTTT	CASSSVGSDTQYF
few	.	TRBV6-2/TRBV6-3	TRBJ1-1	TGTGCCAGCAGTTTACAGTTCGCATCGAGAATGAACACTGAAGCTTTCTTT	CASSLQFASRMNTEAFF
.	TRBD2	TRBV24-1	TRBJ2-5	TGTGCCACCAGTGATCCGGGACTAACCCAAGAGACCCAGTACTTC	CATSDPGLTQETQYF
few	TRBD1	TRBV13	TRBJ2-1	TGTGCCAGCAGCCCCTGGGGACAGGGTCTTGGTAATGAGCAGTTCTTC	CASSPWGQGLGNEQFF
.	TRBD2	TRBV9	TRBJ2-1	TGTGCCAGCAGCGTCGATAGCGGGGGGGCCCGTGGAGATGAGCAGTTCTTC	CASSVDSGGARGDEQFF
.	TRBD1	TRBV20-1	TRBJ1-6	TGCAGTGCTAGCCCGGGACAGGGCTATAATTCACCCCTCCACTTT	CSASPGQGYNSPLHF
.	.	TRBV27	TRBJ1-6	TGTGCCAGCAGCCCTAATAATTCACCCCTCCACTTT	CASSPNNSPLHF
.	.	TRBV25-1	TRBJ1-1	TGTGCCAGCAGTGAATACAGGGAGGCCACTGAAGCTTTCTTT	CASSEYREATEAFF
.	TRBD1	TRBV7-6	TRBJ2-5	TGTGCCAGCAGTTATAACAGGGGGCCGGAGACCCAGTACTTC	CASSYNRGPETQYF
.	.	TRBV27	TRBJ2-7	TGTGCCAACAGTTTTGGGACGGATTCCTACGAGCAGTACTTC	CANSFGTDSYEQYF
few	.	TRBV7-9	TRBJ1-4	TGTGCCAGCAGTGAGACTAATGAAAAACTGTTTTTT	CASSETNEKLFF
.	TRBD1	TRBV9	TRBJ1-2	TGTGCCAGCAGCGTAATGTCGGGGGGACAGTACTATGGCTACACCTTC	CASSVMSGGQYYGYTF
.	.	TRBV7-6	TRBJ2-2	TGTGCCAGCAGCCCAGGGCAGGGGGGTCCCTGGGAGCTGTTTTTT	CASSPGQGGPWELFF
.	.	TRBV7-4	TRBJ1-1	TGTGCCAGCAGCTTATTGATTCGAGAGGGTAGCGCTGAAGCTTTCTTT	CASSLLIREGSAEAFF
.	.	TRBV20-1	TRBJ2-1	TGCAGTGCTAGTCGCGCGACCAGCTCCTACAATGAGCAGTTCTTC	CSASRATSSYNEQFF
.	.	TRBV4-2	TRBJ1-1	TGTGCCAGCAGCGCACAGGGCCGGAACACTGAAGCTTTCTTT	CASSAQGRNTEAFF
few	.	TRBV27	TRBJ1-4	TGTGCCAGCAGCCTTCGGGTGGCCCTGGGCGAAAAACTGTTTTTT	CASSLRVALGEKLFF
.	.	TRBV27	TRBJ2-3	TGTGCCAGCAGTTTATCTCTGCTGGGGGGCGGCACAGATACGCAGTATTTT	CASSLSLLGGGTDTQYF
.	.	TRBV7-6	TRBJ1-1	TGTGCCAGCAGCCAATCTTTGGGCACTGAAGCTTTCTTT	CASSQSLGTEAFF
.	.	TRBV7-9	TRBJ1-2	TGTGCCAGCAGCTTAGGCACCCAGGGTGGCTACACCTTC	CASSLGTQGGYTF
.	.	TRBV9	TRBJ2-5	TGTGCCAGCAGCGGGGGGCCGGAGGAGACCCAGTACTTC	CASSGGPEETQYF